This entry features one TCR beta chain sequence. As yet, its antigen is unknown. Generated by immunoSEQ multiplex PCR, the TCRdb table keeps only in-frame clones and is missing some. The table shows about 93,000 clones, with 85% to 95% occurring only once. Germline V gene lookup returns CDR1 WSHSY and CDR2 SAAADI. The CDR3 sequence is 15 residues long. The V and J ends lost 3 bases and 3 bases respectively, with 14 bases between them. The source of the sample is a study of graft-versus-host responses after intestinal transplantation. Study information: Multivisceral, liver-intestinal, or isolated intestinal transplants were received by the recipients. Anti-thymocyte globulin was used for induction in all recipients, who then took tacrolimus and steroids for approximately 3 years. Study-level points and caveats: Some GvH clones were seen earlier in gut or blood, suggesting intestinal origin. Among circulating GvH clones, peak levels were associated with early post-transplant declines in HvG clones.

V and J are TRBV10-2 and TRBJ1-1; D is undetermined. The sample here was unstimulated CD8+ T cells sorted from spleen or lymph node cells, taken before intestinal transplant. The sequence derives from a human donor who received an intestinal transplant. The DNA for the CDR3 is TGCGCCAGCAGTGATTCCCCGGGGAGCGACACTGAAGCTTTCTTT. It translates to CASSDSPGSDTEAFF.